The 29 T cell receptor beta chains below were found in one sample sequenced in a study of blood T cells in healthy people across ages. Combining a sample-barcoded 5' primer with a J-beta primer mix, a second PCR ran for roughly 6 to 12 cycles. From the 5' RACE reads, TCRdb called clonotypes with MiXCR, one entry per CDR3 protein. Of 1 million or so distinct CDR3 sequences in the sample, more than 35% were seen once. Sequencing used blood. Receptors originate from a woman aged 55-70 years in good health.

Points on this clonotype: One end of the junction does not line up with germline, which may come from a read error. This sequence joins TRBV28 and TRBJ2-1; unclear D gene. The CDR3 is 11 amino acids. The germline CDR1 and CDR2 sequences are MDHEN and SYDVKM. The CDR3 here is CASTLKYEQFF. CDR3 coding DNA: TGTGCCAGCACTTTAAAGTATGAGCAGTTCTTC.

V and J are TRBV19 and TRBJ2-1; D unclear. V lost 1 base, J lost 9 bases, and 4 bases lay in between. The CDR3 totals 11 residues. Per the germline V gene, CDR1 is LNHDA and CDR2 is SQIVND (reference sequence). CDR3 protein: CASSIGGEQFF. CDR3 sequence (DNA): TGTGCCAGTAGTATAGGGGGTGAGCAGTTCTTC.

The chain is built from TRBV7-3 and TRBJ1-6, with D possibly being TRBD1 (5 bases). Per germline, CDR1 SGHTA and CDR2 FQGTGA. CDR3 length equals 16 residues. Trimming pared 1 base from V and 6 bases from J, leaving 13 bases between. CDR3 protein: CASSLMGPGLNSPLHF. DNA for the CDR3: TGTGCCAGCAGCTTAATGGGGCCAGGCCTTAATTCACCCCTCCACTTT.

The rearrangement links TRBV9 to TRBJ2-1; 14 bases are a match to TRBD2. The DNA end lines up better with TRBJ2-7; the J call may be wrong. This CDR3 has 17 amino acids. The germline V gene encodes CDR1 SGDLS and CDR2 YYNGEE. The CDR3: CASSKLGLAGAYNEQYF. The CDR3 region has the DNA TGTGCCAGCAGCAAACTGGGACTAGCGGGGGCCTACAATGAGCAGTACTTC.

The V and J genes are TRBV9 and TRBJ2-7; D perhaps matches TRBD1 (5 bases). V lost 0 bases and J lost 5, with 21 bases in between. CDR1 and CDR2 (germline): SGDLS, YYNGEE. The CDR3 has 17 residues. The CDR3 spells CASSVDPIRALGDEQYF. As DNA, the CDR3 is TGTGCCAGCAGCGTAGATCCCATCCGGGCCCTAGGGGACGAGCAGTACTTC.

The V call is TRBV6-6, the J call TRBJ1-6, with unresolved D. CDR3 length: 15 residues. Trimming stripped 5 bases from V and 5 bases from J, with 13 bases between. From germline, CDR1 is MNHNY and CDR2 SVGAGI (reference sequence). CDR3 in amino acids: CASSRLQTNNSPLHF. The DNA for the CDR3 is TGTGCCAGCAGTAGACTACAGACGAATAATTCACCCCTCCACTTT.

There are a few counts of this clonotype. This rearrangement joins TRBV29-1 to TRBJ2-7; D possibly matches TRBD1 or TRBD2 (5 bases each). Trimming pared 5 bases from V and 2 bases from J, leaving 10 bases between. Looked up from germline, CDR1 is SQVTM and CDR2 is ANQGSEA. The CDR3 extends over 12 amino acids. This chain's CDR3 is CSVLGRTYEQYF. As DNA, the CDR3 is TGCAGCGTTTTGGGACGGACCTACGAGCAGTACTTC.

This clonotype showed up many times. This chain connects TRBV7-9 to TRBJ2-7; 9 bases line up with TRBD2. The CDR3 has 14 amino acids. V lost 5 bases, J lost 3 bases, and 5 bases stayed unmatched. Germline CDR1 is SEHNR and CDR2 is FQNEAQ (reference sequence). The CDR3, as DNA: TGTGCCAGCAGCCCTAGCGGGACCAGCTACGAGCAGTACTTC. Its translation is CASSPSGTSYEQYF. Full variable domain (missing parts from reference TRBV7-9 and TRBJ2-7): DTGVSQNPRHKITKRGQNVTFRCDPISEHNRLYWYRQTLGQGPEFLTYFQNEAQLEKSRLLSDRFSAERPKGSFSTLEIQRTEQGDSAMYLCASSPSGTSYEQYFGPGTRLTVT.

This rearrangement joins TRBV27 to TRBJ2-7; 12 positions agree with TRBD1. CDR1 is MNHEY, CDR2 SMNVEV, per germline (reference sequence). J lost 4 bases, V lost 2 bases, and 6 bases had no gene match. The CDR3 loop spans 16 amino acids. The CDR3 region is CASSLLGTGGLYEQYF. The CDR3 DNA follows: TGTGCCAGCAGTTTACTTGGGACAGGGGGCTTGTACGAGCAGTACTTC.

This rearrangement joins TRBV4-1 to TRBJ2-7; 8 bases fit TRBD2. V was pared by 1 base and J by 4 bases, with 6 bases of the junction left unmatched. Germline loops: CDR1 MGHRA, CDR2 YSYEKL. The CDR3 sequence is 15 residues long. The CDR3, as DNA: TGCGCCAGCAGCCAAGTGAGCGGGAGTTTTTACGAGCAGTACTTC. It yields the protein CASSQVSGSFYEQYF.

The chain combines TRBV10-2 with TRBJ2-3; D possibly corresponds to TRBD2 (6 bases). The V gene's germline CDR1 is WSHSY and CDR2 SAAADI. With 3 bases removed from V and 6 bases from J, the gap between germline ends came to 13 bases. The length of the CDR3 is 14 residues. The CDR3 DNA sequence: TGCGCCAGCAGTGACTTAGCGGAGGGGGATACGCAGTATTTT. This sequence encodes CASSDLAEGDTQYF.

This clonotype was found many times. CDR3 DNA: TGTGCCACCAGTAGCGGGACTTCGGAGACCCAGTACTTC. Translated: CATSSGTSETQYF. This chain links TRBV24-1 with TRBJ2-5, with TRBD2 matching over 7 bases. The CDR3 spans 13 residues. Germline V lookup: CDR1 KGHDR, CDR2 SFDVKD. The junction had 5 bases not matched to a gene; V was cut back by 6 bases and J by 5 bases.

The rearrangement joins TRBV20-1 to TRBJ2-2, with 13 bases that match TRBD2. The CDR3 length is 17 residues. V dropped 2 bases and J dropped 5; count of bases not matched to a gene: 8. Germline loops: CDR1 DFQATT, CDR2 SNEGSKA (reference sequence). CDR3 in amino acids: CSARPYTGLAGTGELFF. DNA of the CDR3: TGCAGTGCTAGACCTTATACGGGACTAGCGGGAACCGGGGAGCTGTTTTTT.

The gene calls are TRBV15 and TRBJ2-3, with a weak D call TRBD1 (6 bases). This CDR3 spans 16 amino acids. The germline V gene encodes CDR1 LNHNV and CDR2 YYDKDF (reference sequence). Trimming took 0 bases from V and 7 from J, leaving 17 bases between them. As DNA, the CDR3 is TGTGCCACCAGCAGAGATCTGGGGGCGTCCCAGAATACGCAGTATTTT. It is translated as CATSRDLGASQNTQYF.

This clonotype was observed a few times. The chain employs TRBV3-1 and TRBJ2-7, with TRBD1 as a possible D gene (6 bases). Trimming removed 0 bases at V and 0 bases at J, with 12 bases between. CDR1 is LGHDT, CDR2 YNNKEL, per germline (reference sequence). This CDR3 spans 16 amino acids. The CDR3 nucleotides are TGTGCCAGCAGCCAAGAGGGGCAGGGGAGCTCCTACGAGCAGTACTTC. This sequence encodes CASSQEGQGSSYEQYF.

V and J are TRBV6-5 and TRBJ2-7, with D tentatively TRBD1 (6 bases). The CDR3 contains 15 residues. Germline V gene data show CDR1 as MNHEY and CDR2 as SVGAGI. Trimming removed 2 bases at V and 4 bases at J, with 15 bases between. In nucleotides, the CDR3 is TGTGCCAGCAGTTACGCGATACAGGGTATTTACGAGCAGTACTTC. This codes for CASSYAIQGIYEQYF.

The J gene is TRBJ2-4, the V gene TRBV4-1; perhaps TRBD2 as D (6 bases). This CDR3 spans 17 amino acids. The germline V and J ends were trimmed by 5 bases and 6 bases, with 23 bases remaining between them. Per germline, CDR1 MGHRA and CDR2 YSYEKL. The CDR3 reads CASSGRLPGTSGNIQYF. Here the CDR3 DNA reads TGCGCCAGCAGCGGCCGCCTACCAGGGACTTCGGGAAACATTCAGTACTTC.

This clonotype has at least ten counts. The V and J genes are TRBV20-1 and TRBJ2-5; no firm D call. Germline CDR1 and CDR2: DFQATT and SNEGSKA (reference sequence). The CDR3 has 9 amino acids. Trimming stripped 5 bases from V and 4 bases from J, with 2 bases between. DNA for the CDR3: TGCAGTGCTCCAGAGACCCAGTACTTC. Protein sequence: CSAPETQYF.

The chain carries TRBV5-1 and TRBJ2-5; 8 nucleotides agree with TRBD1. The end of the DNA aligns better with TRBJ2-7, so the J call may be wrong. This CDR3 spans 14 amino acids. Germline assignment: CDR1 SGHRS and CDR2 YFSETQ. CDR3 loop: CASSLPRGLDEQYF. CDR3 bases: TGCGCCAGCAGCCTTCCCAGGGGGCTGGACGAGCAGTACTTC.

V gene TRBV2 combines with J gene TRBJ2-4; 10 bases agree with TRBD1. The better agreement between TRBJ2-7 and the DNA end casts doubt on the J call. Per the germline V gene, CDR1 is SNHLY and CDR2 is FYNNEI. The CDR3 consists of 14 residues. The CDR3 loop reads CASSIGQGVVEQYF. The CDR3 region has the DNA TGTGCCAGCAGCATTGGACAGGGGGTGGTCGAGCAGTACTTC.

A few counts support this clonotype. The chain uses TRBV20-1 and TRBJ2-7; TRBD1 agrees at 8 bases. The DNA end lines up better with TRBJ2-5; the J call may be wrong. CDR3 size: 15 residues. CDR1 and CDR2 (germline): DFQATT, SNEGSKA (reference sequence). The CDR3 region is CSARGPGQGSETQYF. The CDR3 DNA reads TGCAGTGCTAGGGGTCCCGGACAGGGCTCAGAGACCCAGTACTTC.

J is TRBJ1-5 and V is TRBV7-6, with 7 bases fitting TRBD1. The CDR3 is 16 residues long. J gave up 2 bases and V 5 bases, and 9 bases lay outside the gene matches. CDR1 is SGHVS and CDR2 is FNYEAQ in the germline V gene. The CDR3 region is CASSARITGGNQPQHF. As DNA, the CDR3 is TGTGCCAGCAGCGCAAGAATAACAGGGGGCAATCAGCCCCAGCATTTT.

The rearrangement links TRBV7-6 to TRBJ2-4; D gene uncertain. TRBJ2-5 matches the DNA end more closely, so the J call is doubtful. Germline V lookup: CDR1 SGHVS, CDR2 FNYEAQ. This CDR3 spans 15 amino acids. CDR3: CASRSDRIGWETQYF. The CDR3 nucleotides are TGTGCCAGCAGGTCGGATCGTATAGGGTGGGAGACCCAGTACTTC.

This clonotype turned up a few times. The gene calls are TRBV6-6 and TRBJ2-5; the D call may be TRBD1 or TRBD2 (5 bases each). V was trimmed by 5 bases and J by 2 bases, leaving 18 bases between them. CDR1 is MNHNY and CDR2 is SVGAGI in the germline V gene (reference sequence). The CDR3 is made up of 16 amino acids. This CDR3 is CASSTRGPSGQETQYF. The CDR3 DNA is TGTGCCAGCAGTACCCGGGGACCTAGTGGGCAAGAGACCCAGTACTTC.

As to this clonotype: An end of the junction does not agree with germline; a read error may underlie this. The chain is built from TRBV27 and TRBJ2-3, with 15 bases that match TRBD2. Looked up from germline, CDR1 is MNHEY and CDR2 is SMNVEV (reference sequence). The CDR3 contains 17 residues. The CDR3 DNA is TGTGCCAGCAGTGCTGGGACTAGCGGGAGGAGGACAGATGCGCAGTATTTT. It specifies CASSAGTSGRRTDAQYF.

There are a few counts of this clonotype. The rearrangement joins TRBV11-2 to TRBJ2-3; the match to TRBD2 covers 9 bases. The length of the CDR3 is 15 residues. The V gene's germline CDR1 is SGHAT and CDR2 FQNNGV. V lost 5 bases, J lost 0 bases, and 3 bases stayed unmatched. The CDR3 sequence: CASSLAGLSTDTQYF. The CDR3 DNA is TGTGCCAGCAGCCTAGCGGGGCTTAGCACAGATACGCAGTATTTT. Variable domain in full (rest from reference TRBV11-2 and TRBJ2-3): EAGVAQSPRYKIIEKRQSVAFWCNPISGHATLYWYQQILGQGPKLLIQFQNNGVVDDSQLPKDRFSAERLKGVDSTLKIQPAKLEDSAVYLCASSLAGLSTDTQYFGPGTRLTVL.

In this sample, this clonotype turned up a few times. This chain joins TRBV12-3 or TRBV12-4 and TRBJ2-7; D possibly corresponds to TRBD1 (6 bases). The CDR3 runs 14 residues. V lost 5 bases to trimming and J lost 1 base, with 12 bases between them. The CDR3 sequence: CASSPDGTSYEQYF. CDR3 DNA sequence: TGTGCCAGCAGTCCGGACGGGACATCCTACGAGCAGTACTTC.

This clonotype appeared many times. The genes are TRBV27 and TRBJ1-2, with no clear D. This CDR3 has 12 amino acids. Between the trimmed V and J ends, which lost 2 bases and 8 bases, there was a span of 9 bases. Germline values: CDR1 MNHEY, CDR2 SMNVEV (reference sequence). This CDR3 is CASSLKGYGYTF. In DNA form, the CDR3 reads TGTGCCAGCAGTTTAAAGGGATACGGCTACACCTTC.

J is TRBJ2-7 and V is TRBV9; D is possibly TRBD1 (5 bases). The ends were cut back, 3 bases at V and 0 bases at J, with 16 bases in the middle. From germline, CDR1 is SGDLS and CDR2 YYNGEE. This CDR3 comprises 16 residues. As DNA, the CDR3 is TGTGCCAGCAGCGAGGGGCCCCGACAGAGCTCCTACGAGCAGTACTTC. It translates to CASSEGPRQSSYEQYF.